The rows below give T cell receptor beta chains drawn from one sample of a study of T cells in Graves' hyperthyroidism and ophthalmopathy. TCRdb called the multiplex PCR reads again in MiXCR, with one record for every CDR3 protein. The sample contains about 700,000 distinct CDR3 sequences, over 40% of which appear only once. Sequencing was carried out using peripheral blood or thyroid tissue (not recorded which). These receptors originate from an adult man with Graves' disease, either hyperthyroidism or ophthalmopathy (not recorded which). The conserved cysteine and the conserved F or W are not part of the CDR3 here.

TRBV5-1 ASSLGAGGASSPLH
TRBV11-2 AGSTGQGDGYT
TRBV2 ASSAQGLNYEQY
TRBV5-4 ASSLTGGSNSPQH
TRBV6-5 ASSYGRGHSPLH
TRBV19 ASSIWGPGQPQH
TRBV19 ASGVSPRRSQPQH
TRBV7-2 ASSLEAREAYEQY
TRBV5-4 ASSLGRTYGYT
TRBV20-1 SARSDFSNQPQH
TRBV12-3/TRBV12-4 ASRQTSGKSNEQY
TRBV29-1 SVEPDGEN
TRBV5-1 ASSQGTGSYVKLF
TRBV20-1 SARDRGLRNQPRH
TRBV7-7 ASRLPPTGASSYEQY
TRBV2 ASTEERGYYGYT
TRBV25-1 ASSARTQFQETQY
TRBV25-1 ASSEYNTGDTEAF